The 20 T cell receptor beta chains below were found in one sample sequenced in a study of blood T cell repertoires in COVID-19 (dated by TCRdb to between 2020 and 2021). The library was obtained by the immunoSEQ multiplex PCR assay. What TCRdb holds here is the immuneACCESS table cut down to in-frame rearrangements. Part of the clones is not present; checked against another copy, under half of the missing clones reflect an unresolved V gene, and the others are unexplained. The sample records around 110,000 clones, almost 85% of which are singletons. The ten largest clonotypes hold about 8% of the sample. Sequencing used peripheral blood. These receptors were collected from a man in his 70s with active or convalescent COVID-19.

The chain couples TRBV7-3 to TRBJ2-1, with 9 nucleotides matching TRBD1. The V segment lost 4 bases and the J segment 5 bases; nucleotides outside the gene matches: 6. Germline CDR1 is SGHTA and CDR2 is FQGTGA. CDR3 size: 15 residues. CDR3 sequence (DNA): TGTGCCAGCAGCTCGGGACAGGGACCCCACAATGAGCAGTTCTTC. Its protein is CASSSGQGPHNEQFF.

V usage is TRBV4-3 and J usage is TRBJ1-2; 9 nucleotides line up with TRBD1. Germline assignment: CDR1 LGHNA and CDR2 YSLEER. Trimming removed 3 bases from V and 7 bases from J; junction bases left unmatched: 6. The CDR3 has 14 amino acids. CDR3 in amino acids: CASSQETGGLGYTF. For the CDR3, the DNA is TGCGCCAGCAGCCAGGAGACAGGGGGGCTTGGCTACACCTTC.

As DNA, the CDR3 is TGTGCCAGCAGCTCCAACAGTTACACTGAAGCTTTCTTT. Its protein is CASSSNSYTEAFF. This chain uses TRBV5-4 with TRBJ1-1; D is uncertain. This CDR3 spans 13 amino acids. Germline loops: CDR1 SGHNT, CDR2 YYREEE (reference sequence). Trimming took 3 bases from V and 3 from J, leaving 9 bases between them.

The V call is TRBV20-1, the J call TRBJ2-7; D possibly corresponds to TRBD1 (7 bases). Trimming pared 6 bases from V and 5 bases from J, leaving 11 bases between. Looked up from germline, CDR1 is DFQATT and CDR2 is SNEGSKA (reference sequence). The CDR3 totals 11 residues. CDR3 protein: CSAEGANEQYF. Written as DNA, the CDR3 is TGCAGTGCGGAGGGGGCGAACGAGCAGTACTTC.

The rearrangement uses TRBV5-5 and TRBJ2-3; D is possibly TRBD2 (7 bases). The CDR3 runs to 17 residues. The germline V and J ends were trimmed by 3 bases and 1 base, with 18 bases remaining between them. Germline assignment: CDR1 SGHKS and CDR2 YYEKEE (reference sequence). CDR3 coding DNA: TGTGCCAGCAGCTCTAAGGCCGGGGGGCAGCGCACAGATACGCAGTATTTT. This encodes CASSSKAGGQRTDTQYF.

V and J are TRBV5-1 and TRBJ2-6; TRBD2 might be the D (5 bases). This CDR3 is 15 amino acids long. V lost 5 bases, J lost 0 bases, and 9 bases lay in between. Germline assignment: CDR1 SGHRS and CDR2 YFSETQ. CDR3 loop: CASSNGNSGANVLTF. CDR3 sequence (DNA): TGCGCCAGCAGTAACGGGAACTCTGGGGCCAACGTCCTGACTTTC.

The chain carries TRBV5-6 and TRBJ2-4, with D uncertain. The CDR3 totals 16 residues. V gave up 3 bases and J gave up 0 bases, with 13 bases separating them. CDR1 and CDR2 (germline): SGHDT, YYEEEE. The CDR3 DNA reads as TGTGCCAGCAGCTCCCGACATGAACTAGCCAAAAACATTCAGTACTTC. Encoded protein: CASSSRHELAKNIQYF.

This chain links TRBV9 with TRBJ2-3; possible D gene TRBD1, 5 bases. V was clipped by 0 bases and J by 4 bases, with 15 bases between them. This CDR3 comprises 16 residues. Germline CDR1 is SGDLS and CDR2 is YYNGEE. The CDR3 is CASSVGQRGPADTQYF. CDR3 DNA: TGTGCCAGCAGCGTAGGGCAAAGGGGTCCAGCAGATACGCAGTATTTT.

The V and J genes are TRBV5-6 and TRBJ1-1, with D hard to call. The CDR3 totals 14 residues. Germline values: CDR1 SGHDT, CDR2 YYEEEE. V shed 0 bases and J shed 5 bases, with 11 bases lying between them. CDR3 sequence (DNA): TGTGCCAGCAGCTTGGTGGGCAGAAAGACTGAAGCTTTCTTT. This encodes CASSLVGRKTEAFF.

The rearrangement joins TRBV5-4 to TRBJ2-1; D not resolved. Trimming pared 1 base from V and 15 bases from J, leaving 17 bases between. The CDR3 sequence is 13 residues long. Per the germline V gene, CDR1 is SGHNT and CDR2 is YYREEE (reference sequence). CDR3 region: CASSLLPATIPFF. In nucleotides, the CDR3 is TGTGCCAGCAGCTTGCTCCCCGCGACAATTCCGTTCTTC.

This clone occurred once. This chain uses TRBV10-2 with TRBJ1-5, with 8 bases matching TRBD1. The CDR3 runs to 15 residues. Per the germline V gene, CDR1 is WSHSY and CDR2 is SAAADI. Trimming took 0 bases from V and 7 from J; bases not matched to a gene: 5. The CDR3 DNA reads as TGCGCCAGCAGTGAGTCTCAGGGGGCCAGACAGCCCCAGCATTTT. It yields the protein CASSESQGARQPQHF.

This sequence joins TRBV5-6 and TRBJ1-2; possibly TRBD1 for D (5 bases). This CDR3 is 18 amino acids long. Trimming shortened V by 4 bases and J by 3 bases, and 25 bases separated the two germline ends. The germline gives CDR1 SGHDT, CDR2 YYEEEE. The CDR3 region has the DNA TGTGCCAGCAGCAGCCGCTGGGGCCTCAATCCCCAGTACTATGGCTACACCTTC. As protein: CASSSRWGLNPQYYGYTF.

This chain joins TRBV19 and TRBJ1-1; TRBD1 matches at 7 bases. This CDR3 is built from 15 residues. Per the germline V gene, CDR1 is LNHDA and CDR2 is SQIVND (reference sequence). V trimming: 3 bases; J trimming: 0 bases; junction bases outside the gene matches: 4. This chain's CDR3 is CASSIIQGVNTEAFF. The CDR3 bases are TGTGCCAGTAGTATCATTCAGGGGGTGAACACTGAAGCTTTCTTT.

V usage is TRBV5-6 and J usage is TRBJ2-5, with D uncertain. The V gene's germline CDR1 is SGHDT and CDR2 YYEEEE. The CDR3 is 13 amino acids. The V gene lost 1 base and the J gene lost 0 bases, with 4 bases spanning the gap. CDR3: CASSLRYQETQYF. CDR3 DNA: TGTGCCAGCAGCTTGCGGTACCAAGAGACCCAGTACTTC.

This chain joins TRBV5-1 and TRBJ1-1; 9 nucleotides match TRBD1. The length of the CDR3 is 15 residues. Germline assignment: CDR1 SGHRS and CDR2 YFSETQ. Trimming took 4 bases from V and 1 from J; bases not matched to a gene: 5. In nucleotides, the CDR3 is TGCGCCAGCAGCATAGAACAGGGGGCGAACACTGAAGCTTTCTTT. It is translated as CASSIEQGANTEAFF.

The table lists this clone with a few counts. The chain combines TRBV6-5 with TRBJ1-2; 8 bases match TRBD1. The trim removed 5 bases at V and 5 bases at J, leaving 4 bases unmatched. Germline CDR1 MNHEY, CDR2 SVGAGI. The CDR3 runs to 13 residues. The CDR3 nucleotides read TGTGCCAGCAGTCCAGGGGGCAGGTATGGCTACACCTTC. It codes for CASSPGGRYGYTF.

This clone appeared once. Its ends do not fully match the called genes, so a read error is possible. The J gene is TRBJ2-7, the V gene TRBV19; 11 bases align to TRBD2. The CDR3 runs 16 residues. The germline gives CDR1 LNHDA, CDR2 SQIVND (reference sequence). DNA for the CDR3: TGTGTCAGTAGTATACTACCTAGCGGGGGGCCCTACGAGCAGTACTTC. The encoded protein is CVSSILPSGGPYEQYF.

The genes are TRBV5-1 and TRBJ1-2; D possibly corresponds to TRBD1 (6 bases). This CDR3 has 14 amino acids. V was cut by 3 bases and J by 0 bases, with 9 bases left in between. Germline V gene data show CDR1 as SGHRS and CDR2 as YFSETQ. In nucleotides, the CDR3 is TGCGCCAGCAGCTGGACAGCTTCTAACTATGGCTACACCTTC. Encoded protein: CASSWTASNYGYTF.

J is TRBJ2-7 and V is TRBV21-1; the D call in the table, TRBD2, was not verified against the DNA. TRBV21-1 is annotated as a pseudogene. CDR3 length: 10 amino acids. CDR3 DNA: TGTGCCGCGGGGGACTACGAGCAGTACTTC. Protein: CAAGDYEQYF.

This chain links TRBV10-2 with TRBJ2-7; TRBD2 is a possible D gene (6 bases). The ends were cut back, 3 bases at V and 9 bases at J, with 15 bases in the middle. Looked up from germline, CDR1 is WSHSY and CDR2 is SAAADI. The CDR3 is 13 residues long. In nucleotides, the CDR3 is TGCGCCAGCAGTGAATCGGGACTCTCTGTGCAGTACTTC. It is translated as CASSESGLSVQYF.